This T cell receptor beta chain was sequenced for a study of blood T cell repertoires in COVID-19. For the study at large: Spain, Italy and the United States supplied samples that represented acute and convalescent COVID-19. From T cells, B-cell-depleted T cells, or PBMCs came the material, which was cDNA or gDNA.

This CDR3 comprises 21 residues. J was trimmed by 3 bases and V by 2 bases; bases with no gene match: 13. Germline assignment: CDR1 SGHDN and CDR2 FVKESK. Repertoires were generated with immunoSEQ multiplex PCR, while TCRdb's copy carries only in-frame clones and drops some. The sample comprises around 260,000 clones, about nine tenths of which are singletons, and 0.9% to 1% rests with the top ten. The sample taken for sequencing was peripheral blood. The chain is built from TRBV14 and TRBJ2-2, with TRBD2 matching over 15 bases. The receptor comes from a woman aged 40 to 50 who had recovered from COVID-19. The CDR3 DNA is TGTGCCAGCAGCCAACGAGGACTAGCGGGAGGGCCCTCGGTAGACACCGGGGAGCTGTTTTTT. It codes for CASSQRGLAGGPSVDTGELFF.